This T cell receptor (beta chain) originates from a study of technical replicates of blood from several donors. CDR1 and CDR2 (germline): MGHDK, SYGVNS. The CDR3 spans 10 residues. Trimming removed 8 bases at V and 9 bases at J, with 8 bases between. Method: immunoSEQ multiplex PCR; TCRdb's copy keeps in-frame clones and lacks some. The sample shows more than 65,000 clones, roughly 89% of them seen only once. The chain has TRBV25-1 and TRBJ2-1, with D unclear. The TCR sequence derives from a human donor in good health. Sequencing used T cells isolated from PBMCs. The CDR3 loop is CASELREQFF. The CDR3 DNA follows: TGTGCCAGCGAACTCCGTGAGCAGTTCTTC.